The 11 T cell receptor beta chains in this list originate from one sample, sequenced in a study of shared clonotypes between healthy human individuals. Profiled with immunoSEQ multiplex PCR; TCRdb holds only in-frame clones, not every one. The sample records about a million clones, 60% to 80% being singletons. The sequenced material came from memory CD4+ T cells from PBMCs. Documented subset: CD45RA-negative fraction. These TCRs come from a man between 18 and 29 years old in good health. Some clones in this sample may be carry-over from other donors' samples.

Note on this clone: This may arise from a read error, as a much more abundant clone is one base away. The rearrangement uses TRBV7-3 and TRBJ1-1; TRBD1 might be the D (6 bases). In germline, CDR1 is SGHTA, CDR2 FQGTGA. This CDR3 is built from 14 residues. The V and J ends lost 2 bases and 1 base respectively, with 8 bases between them. CDR3 bases: TGTGCCAGCAGCTTACTGGGGGCGAACACTGAAGCTTTCTTT. Residues: CASSLLGANTEAFF.

V is TRBV27 and J is TRBJ1-2; D is undetermined. The CDR3 has 14 amino acids. Trimming removed 7 bases from V and 0 bases from J, with 12 bases in between. Germline lookup yields CDR1 MNHEY and CDR2 SMNVEV (reference sequence). The CDR3 DNA reads TGTGCCAGCACCTCTGGGCCTCCTAACTATGGCTACACCTTC. Encoded protein: CASTSGPPNYGYTF.

Of note for this clone: This likely traces to a read error, being one base from a far larger clone. The sample contains more than one DNA sequence encoding this CDR3. For the CDR3, the DNA is TGCGCCAGCAGCTTCGAAGAGACCCAGTACTTC. Protein: CASSFEETQYF. The chain recombines TRBV5-1 with TRBJ2-5, with no clear D. The V and J ends lost 2 bases and 3 bases respectively, with 2 bases between them. This CDR3 comprises 11 residues. Per germline, CDR1 SGHRS and CDR2 YFSETQ. Combining the CDR3 with reference TRBV5-1 and TRBJ2-5 gives the whole variable domain KAGVTQTPRYLIKTRGQQVTLSCSPISGHRSVSWYQQTPGQGLQFLFEYFSETQRNKGNFPGRFSGRQFSNSRSEMNVSTLELGDSALYLCASSFEETQYFGPGTRLLVL.

The sample holds one count of this clone. The gene calls are TRBV5-4 and TRBJ2-2; a weak D match, TRBD2 (6 bases). The CDR3 covers 13 residues. The V and J ends lost 4 bases and 6 bases respectively, with 10 bases between them. Germline V gene sequence: CDR1 SGHNT, CDR2 YYREEE (reference sequence). Here the CDR3 DNA reads TGTGCCAGCAGCAGGGAGGCGGCCGGGGAGCTGTTTTTT. Translated, it gives CASSREAAGELFF.

This clone has only one observation. The chain carries TRBV28 and TRBJ2-7, with D perhaps given as TRBD1 or TRBD2 (5 bases each). The CDR3 is 15 amino acids. The V gene lost 2 bases and the J gene lost 1 base, with 12 bases spanning the gap. Germline V CDR1 and CDR2: MDHEN, SYDVKM. The CDR3 protein is CASSLGQGASYEQYF. The CDR3 DNA reads as TGTGCCAGCAGTTTAGGGCAGGGAGCGTCCTACGAGCAGTACTTC. Looking up the rest from reference TRBV28 and TRBJ2-7 gives the full variable domain: DVKVTQSSRYLVKRTGEKVFLECVQDMDHENMFWYRQDPGLGLRLIYFSYDVKMKEKGDIPEGYSVSREKKERFSLILESASTNQTSMYLCASSLGQGASYEQYFGPGTRLTVT.

This clone has at least ten counts. The CDR3 nucleotides read TGTGCCAGCAGCGTAGGGCCCACCTTCTTT. This translates into CASSVGPTFF. This chain links TRBV9 with TRBJ1-1; no clear D. V shed 0 bases and J shed 14 bases, with 8 bases lying between them. CDR1 and CDR2 from the germline V gene are SGDLS and YYNGEE. There are 10 residues in the CDR3.

The chain employs TRBV7-2 and TRBJ2-5; 13 bases are a match to TRBD2. The ends lost 10 bases at V and 5 bases at J; junction bases unmatched: 10. The CDR3 contains 15 residues. Germline CDR1 is SGHTA and CDR2 is FQGNSA. The CDR3 DNA is TGTGCCATCCGACGGGGGACTAGCGGGACGGAGACCCAGTACTTC. Its protein product is CAIRRGTSGTETQYF.

The genes are TRBV7-9 and TRBJ1-1, with D unresolved. Trimming left V 4 bases short and J 4 bases short, with 16 bases between. CDR3 size: 15 residues. Germline CDR1 is SEHNR and CDR2 is FQNEAQ (reference sequence). The CDR3 loop reads CASSSGLEGSTEAFF. DNA for the CDR3: TGTGCCAGCAGCTCTGGTTTGGAGGGAAGCACTGAAGCTTTCTTT.

The V call is TRBV5-1, the J call TRBJ2-1; perhaps TRBD2 as D (6 bases). Trimming took off 5 bases at V and 4 bases at J, with 16 bases between the two ends. Germline V gives CDR1 SGHRS, CDR2 YFSETQ. The CDR3 extends over 15 amino acids. The CDR3 is CASRKRETRYNEQFF. The CDR3, as DNA: TGCGCCAGCAGGAAACGGGAGACCCGTTACAATGAGCAGTTCTTC. The full variable domain, with the rest looked up from reference TRBV5-1 and TRBJ2-1, is KAGVTQTPRYLIKTRGQQVTLSCSPISGHRSVSWYQQTPGQGLQFLFEYFSETQRNKGNFPGRFSGRQFSNSRSEMNVSTLELGDSALYLCASRKRETRYNEQFFGPGTRLTVL.

DNA of the CDR3: TGTGCCAGTAGTATAGCAACATCAGGTACGCAGTATTTT. This gives the protein CASSIATSGTQYF. The genes are TRBV19 and TRBJ2-3; D is uncertain. Trimming took 1 base from V and 8 from J, leaving 10 bases between them. The CDR3 loop spans 13 amino acids. Germline V lookup: CDR1 LNHDA, CDR2 SQIVND (reference sequence).

This chain's CDR3 is CASSPTLTGFYGYTF. Here the CDR3 DNA reads TGTGCCAGCAGCCCAACCTTGACAGGCTTCTATGGCTACACCTTC. The gene calls are TRBV7-2 and TRBJ1-2, with D perhaps TRBD1 (6 bases). V was pared by 5 bases and J by 4 bases, with 17 bases between. The CDR3 has 15 residues. The V gene's germline CDR1 is SGHTA and CDR2 FQGNSA.